This record concerns one TCR beta chain sequence. What it binds is not known. Germline assignment: CDR1 SGHTA and CDR2 FQGNSA. V was pared by 2 bases and J by 3 bases, with 6 bases between. This CDR3 region has 13 residues. This sample was included in a study of blood T cells in healthy people across ages. Findings of the study overall: Both naive CD4+ cell counts and diversity were greater in long-lived donors than in aged donors.

With a J-beta primer mix and a sample-barcoded 5' primer, a second PCR ran roughly 7 to 11 cycles. Tagging of each cDNA molecule was performed by a template-switch adaptor with 12 random nucleotides. Each CDR3 protein is one row after TCRdb ran MiXCR on the 5' RACE reads. Of about 670,000 distinct CDR3 sequences in the sample, approximately 40% were seen once. Healthy Russian Caucasian donors spanned ages roughly 6 to 90 years. Each donor gave around 9.6 milliliters of peripheral blood. This clonotype was obtained from a man at least 80 years old in good health. This sequence joins TRBV7-2 and TRBJ2-3; D is unresolved. What was sequenced was blood. The CDR3 DNA follows: TGTGCCAGCAGCTTACAGTGGACAGATACGCAGTATTTT. This codes for CASSLQWTDTQYF.